The rows below give T cell receptor beta chains drawn from one sample of a study of CD8+CD57+ T cells in acquired aplastic anemia. TCRdb independently ran MiXCR on the reads; one entry per CDR3 protein. The table shows 260,000 or so distinct CDR3 sequences, with about 80% occurring only once. The sample consisted of sorted CD4+, CD8+, or CD8+CD57+ T cells (not recorded which) from PBMCs. These receptor sequences come from a human donor with aplastic anemia. CDR3s include the opening cysteine and the closing phenylalanine or tryptophan.

v_gene | CDR3aa
TRBV11-1 | CASSLSQGACVSTQYF
TRBV4-1 | CASSHTGTHAHTF
TRBV5-4 | CASSMAWWKAETSTDTQYF
TRBV7-8 | CASSFDRGPDPQYF
TRBV15 | CATSREGRQANEQYF
TRBV9 | CASSVDPTGITAPFF
TRBV10-3 | CASSYSRGRSSYEQYF
TRBV5-5 | CASSFSQGPDTQYF
TRBV19 | CASQTGSRNTEAFF
TRBV9 | CASSGGSQHTDKYF
TRBV10-3 | CAIRLTGGGGYTF
TRBV19 | CASSLTGGPYKHQFF
TRBV12-3/TRBV12-4 | CASSSSGGRAETQYF
TRBV29-1 | CSVEGETGGRTEAFF
TRBV9 | CASRGGRDTEEF
TRBV5-6 | CASSAVVGRSYEQYF
TRBV20-1 | CSARGDRGIYNEQFF
TRBV7-9 | CASSLERNGLVYDYTF
TRBV19 | CASRLGLSDNEQFF
TRBV7-2 | CASSLQGSPGSEYQFF
TRBV7-2 | CASSLFAGWTEAFF
TRBV7-9 | CASSLASGRPYEQYF
TRBV20-1 | CSATPTSGATSTDTQYF
TRBV15 | CATSRASQSDEQFF
TRBV25-1 | CASIQIRGNTDTQYF
TRBV2 | CASSPNPTPEQFF
TRBV7-8 | CASSLTGGPDTGYTF